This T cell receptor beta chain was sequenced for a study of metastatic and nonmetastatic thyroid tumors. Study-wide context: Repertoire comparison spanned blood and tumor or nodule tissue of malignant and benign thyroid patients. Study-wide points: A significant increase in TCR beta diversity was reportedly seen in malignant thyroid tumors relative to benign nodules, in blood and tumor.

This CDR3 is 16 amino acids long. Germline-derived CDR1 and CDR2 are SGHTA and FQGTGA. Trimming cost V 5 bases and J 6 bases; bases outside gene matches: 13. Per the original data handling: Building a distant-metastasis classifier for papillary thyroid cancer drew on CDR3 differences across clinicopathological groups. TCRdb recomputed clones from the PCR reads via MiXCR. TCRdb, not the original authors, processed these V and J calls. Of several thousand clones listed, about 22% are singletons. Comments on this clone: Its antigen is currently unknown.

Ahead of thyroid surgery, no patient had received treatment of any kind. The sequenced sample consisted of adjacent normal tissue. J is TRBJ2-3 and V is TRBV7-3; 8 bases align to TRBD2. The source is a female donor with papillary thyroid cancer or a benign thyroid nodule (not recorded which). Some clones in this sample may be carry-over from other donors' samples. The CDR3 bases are TGTGCCAGCAGCGAATGCGGGGGGCCGGGAGTGGATACGCAGTATTTT. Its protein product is CASSECGGPGVDTQYF.